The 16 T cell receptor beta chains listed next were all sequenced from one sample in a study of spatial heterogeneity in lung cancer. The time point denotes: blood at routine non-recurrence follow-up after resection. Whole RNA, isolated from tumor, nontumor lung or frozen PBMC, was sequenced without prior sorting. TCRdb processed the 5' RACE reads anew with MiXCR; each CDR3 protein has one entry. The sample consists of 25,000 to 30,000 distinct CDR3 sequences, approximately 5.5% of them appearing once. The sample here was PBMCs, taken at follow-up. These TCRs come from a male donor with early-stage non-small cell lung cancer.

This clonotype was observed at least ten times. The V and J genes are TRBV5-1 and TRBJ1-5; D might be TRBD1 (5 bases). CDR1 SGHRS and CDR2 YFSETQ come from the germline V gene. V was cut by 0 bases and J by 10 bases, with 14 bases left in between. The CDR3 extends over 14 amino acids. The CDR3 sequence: CASSLGDLETPQHF. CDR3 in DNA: TGCGCCAGCAGCTTGGGGGACCTAGAAACACCCCAGCATTTT.

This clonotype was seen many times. DNA for the CDR3: TGTGCCAGCCTCGTTGGCGGGAGGGTCAATGAGCAGTTCTTC. Protein sequence: CASLVGGRVNEQFF. The rearrangement links TRBV7-9 to TRBJ2-1, with 9 bases matching TRBD2. Germline loops: CDR1 SEHNR, CDR2 FQNEAQ (reference sequence). The CDR3 is 14 amino acids. J lost 6 bases, V lost 8 bases, and 8 bases had no gene match.

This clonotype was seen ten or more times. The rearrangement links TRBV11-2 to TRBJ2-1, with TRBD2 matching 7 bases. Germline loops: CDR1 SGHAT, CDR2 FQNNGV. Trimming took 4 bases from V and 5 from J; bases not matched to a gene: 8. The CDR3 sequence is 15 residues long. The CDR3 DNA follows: TGTGCCAGCAGCTCCGTTGCGGGAGCGAACAATGAGCAGTTCTTC. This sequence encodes CASSSVAGANNEQFF.

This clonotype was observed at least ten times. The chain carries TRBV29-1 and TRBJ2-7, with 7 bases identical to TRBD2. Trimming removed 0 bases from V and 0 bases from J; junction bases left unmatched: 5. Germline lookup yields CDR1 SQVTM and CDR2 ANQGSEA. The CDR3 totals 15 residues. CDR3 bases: TGCAGCGTTGAAGATCTGGCTAGCGGCTCCTACGAGCAGTACTTC. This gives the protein CSVEDLASGSYEQYF.

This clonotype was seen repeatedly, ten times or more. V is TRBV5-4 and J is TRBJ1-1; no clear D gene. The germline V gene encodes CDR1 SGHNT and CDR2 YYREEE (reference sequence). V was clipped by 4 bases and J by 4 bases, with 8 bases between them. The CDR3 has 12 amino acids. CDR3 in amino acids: CASSARSTEAFF. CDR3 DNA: TGTGCCAGCAGCGCCCGGAGCACTGAAGCTTTCTTT.

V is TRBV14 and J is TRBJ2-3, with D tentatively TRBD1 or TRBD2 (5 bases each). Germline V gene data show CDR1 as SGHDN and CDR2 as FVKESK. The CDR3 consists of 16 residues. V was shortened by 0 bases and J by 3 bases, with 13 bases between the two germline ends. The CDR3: CASSQDYLGVTDTQYF. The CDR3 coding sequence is TGTGCCAGCAGCCAAGATTACTTGGGGGTAACAGATACGCAGTATTTT.

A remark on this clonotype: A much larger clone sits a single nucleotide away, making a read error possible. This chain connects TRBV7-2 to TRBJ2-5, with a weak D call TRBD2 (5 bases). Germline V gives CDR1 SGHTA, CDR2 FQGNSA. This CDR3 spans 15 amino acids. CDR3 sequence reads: CVSSLGTGFQETQYF. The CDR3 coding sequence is TGTGTCAGCAGCTTAGGCACGGGGTTTCAAGAGACCCAGTACTTC.

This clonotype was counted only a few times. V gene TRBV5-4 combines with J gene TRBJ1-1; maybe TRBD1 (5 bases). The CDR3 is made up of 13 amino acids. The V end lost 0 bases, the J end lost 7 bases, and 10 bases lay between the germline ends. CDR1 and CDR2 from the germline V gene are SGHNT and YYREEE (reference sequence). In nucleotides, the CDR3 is TGTGCCAGCAGCTTGGAGAGGGGAGGTGAAGCTTTCTTT. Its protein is CASSLERGGEAFF.

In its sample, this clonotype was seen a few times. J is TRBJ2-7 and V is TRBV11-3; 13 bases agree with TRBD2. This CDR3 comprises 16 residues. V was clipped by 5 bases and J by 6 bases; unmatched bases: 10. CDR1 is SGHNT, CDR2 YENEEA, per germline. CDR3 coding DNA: TGTGCCAGCAGCCGCGGGACTAGCGGGATGGTTGGCGAGCAGTACGTC. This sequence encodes CASSRGTSGMVGEQYV.

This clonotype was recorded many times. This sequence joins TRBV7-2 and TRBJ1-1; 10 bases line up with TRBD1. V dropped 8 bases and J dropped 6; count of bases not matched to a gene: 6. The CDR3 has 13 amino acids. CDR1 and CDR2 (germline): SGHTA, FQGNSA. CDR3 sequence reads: CASRQGARAEAFF. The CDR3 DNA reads TGTGCCAGCCGACAGGGGGCGCGCGCTGAAGCTTTCTTT.

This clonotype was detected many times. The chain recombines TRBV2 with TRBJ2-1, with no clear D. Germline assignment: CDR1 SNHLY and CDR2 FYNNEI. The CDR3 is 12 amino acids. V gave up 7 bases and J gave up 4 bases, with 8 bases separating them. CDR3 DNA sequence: TGTGCCAGCATGGCACTTTACAATGAGCAGTTCTTC. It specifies CASMALYNEQFF.

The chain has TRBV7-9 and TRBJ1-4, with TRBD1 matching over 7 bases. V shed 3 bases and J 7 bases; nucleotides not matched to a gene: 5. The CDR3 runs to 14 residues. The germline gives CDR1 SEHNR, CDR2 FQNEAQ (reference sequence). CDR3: CASSLRGGGEKLFF. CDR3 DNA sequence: TGTGCCAGCAGCTTGCGAGGGGGCGGTGAAAAACTGTTTTTT.

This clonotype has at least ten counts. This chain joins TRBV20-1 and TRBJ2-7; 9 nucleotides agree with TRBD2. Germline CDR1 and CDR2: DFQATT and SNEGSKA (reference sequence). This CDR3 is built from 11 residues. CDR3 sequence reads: CWLAGPYEQYV. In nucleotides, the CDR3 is TGCTGGCTAGCGGGACCCTACGAGCAGTACGTC.

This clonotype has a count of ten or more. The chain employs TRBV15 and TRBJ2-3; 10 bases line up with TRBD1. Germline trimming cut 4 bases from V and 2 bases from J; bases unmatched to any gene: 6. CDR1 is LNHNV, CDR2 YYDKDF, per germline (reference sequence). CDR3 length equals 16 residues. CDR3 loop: CATSTTTGGFTDTQYF. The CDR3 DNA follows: TGTGCCACCAGCACAACGACAGGGGGCTTCACAGATACGCAGTATTTT.

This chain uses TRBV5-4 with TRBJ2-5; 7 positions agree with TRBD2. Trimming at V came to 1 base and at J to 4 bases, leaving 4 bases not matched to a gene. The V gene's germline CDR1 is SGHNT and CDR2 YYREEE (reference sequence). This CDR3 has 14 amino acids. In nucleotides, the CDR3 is TGTGCCAGCAGCTTGTACGCGGGAGTAGAGACCCAGTACTTC. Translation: CASSLYAGVETQYF. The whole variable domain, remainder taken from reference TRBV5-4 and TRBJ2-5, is ETGVTQSPTHLIKTRGQQVTLRCSSQSGHNTVSWYQQALGQGPQFIFQYYREEENGRGNFPPRFSGLQFPNYSSELNVNALELDDSALYLCASSLYAGVETQYFGPGTRLLVL.

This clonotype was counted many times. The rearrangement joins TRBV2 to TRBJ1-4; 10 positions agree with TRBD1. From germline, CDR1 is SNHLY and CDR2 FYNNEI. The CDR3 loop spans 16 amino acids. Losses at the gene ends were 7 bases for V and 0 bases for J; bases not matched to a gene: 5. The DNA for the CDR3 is TGTGCCAGCAACCGGGACAGGGGTGCAACTAATGAAAAACTGTTTTTT. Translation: CASNRDRGATNEKLFF.